This T cell receptor (beta chain) came from a study of T-cell memory formation after mild COVID-19. Study outcomes and limitations: Memory sampled before infection contained some responding clones, suggesting cross-reactive memory joined.

The CDR3 extends over 13 amino acids. J lost 4 bases, V lost 8 bases, and 7 bases had no gene match. CDR1 and CDR2 (germline): SNHLY, FYNNEI. This clonotype was seen only a few times. The antigen remains unidentified. TCRdb independently ran MiXCR on the 5' RACE reads; one entry per CDR3 protein. The sample lists under 550,000 distinct CDR3 sequences; 15% to 20% were seen once. This TCR came from an adult woman who had mild COVID-19 (a few samples of this study predate the infection). Cell type and time point are not known. The gene calls are TRBV2 and TRBJ1-1; TRBD1 matches at 7 bases. The sample taken for sequencing was PBMCs or a T cell subset sorted from them (not recorded which). The CDR3 nucleotides read TGTGCCAGCGGTGTCAGGGGGGTCACTGAAGCTTTCTTT. This codes for CASGVRGVTEAFF.